These T cell receptor beta chains were read from a single sample in a study of kidney transplant recipient with SARS-CoV-2 infection. TCRdb redid the calling of the reads with MiXCR, one entry per CDR3 protein. In the table there are fewer than 250,000 distinct CDR3 sequences, around 26% of which are singletons. Sequenced material: a blood sample, taken at baseline and on day 111 from a kidney transplant recipient. These receptors all come from a young adult male patient who had COVID-19 and was a kidney transplant recipient. Certain T cells may be donor cells from the graft. The CDR3 runs from the conserved cysteine through the conserved F or W. D genes are given only for firm matches. The listing skips clone size in some rows; elsewhere it reads once, few, many or a size class.

V gene,D gene,J gene,clone size,CDR3 protein,CDR3 DNA
TRBV12-3/TRBV12-4,NA,TRBJ1-2,many,CASSRVYGYTF,TGTGCCAGCAGCCGGGTCTATGGCTACACCTTC
TRBV3-1,NA,TRBJ2-2,many,CASSLHLPISGLTGELFF,TGTGCCAGCAGCTTACATCTTCCCATTTCAGGCTTGACCGGGGAGCTGTTTTTT
TRBV4-1,TRBD1,TRBJ2-1,few,CASSQVGQGARNEQFF,TGCGCCAGCAGCCAAGTCGGACAGGGGGCGCGAAATGAGCAGTTCTTC
TRBV30,NA,TRBJ1-2,NA,CARQNMRYRKTYGYTF,TGTGCCCGGCAAAATATGCGTTATAGAAAGACCTATGGCTACACCTTC
TRBV8-2,NA,TRBJ1-2,NA,CGSSLSDSRKTYGYTF,TGTGGCAGTAGTTTAAGTGATAGCCGAAAGACCTATGGCTACACCTTC
TRBV12-3/TRBV12-4,NA,TRBJ1-5,many,CASSLAGNQPQHF,TGTGCCAGCAGTTTGGCGGGGAATCAGCCCCAGCATTTT
TRBV5-6,TRBD1,TRBJ2-5,few,CASSLTTGLETQYF,TGTGCCAGCAGCCTCACGACAGGGTTGGAGACCCAGTACTTC
TRBV11-3,NA,TRBJ2-3,many,CASSPATGDTDTQYF,TGTGCCAGCAGCCCCGCAACGGGAGACACAGATACGCAGTATTTT
TRBV3-1,NA,TRBJ2-2,many,CASSSFLPISGLTGELFF,TGTGCCAGCAGCAGCTTCCTTCCCATTTCAGGCTTGACCGGGGAGCTGTTTTTT
TRBV9,NA,TRBJ2-7,many,CASSVEGDSYEQYF,TGTGCCAGCAGCGTAGAGGGAGACAGCTACGAGCAGTACTTC
TRBV28,NA,TRBJ2-7,many,CASSLPSGLYEQYF,TGTGCCAGCAGCCTCCCCTCGGGACTCTACGAGCAGTACTTC
TRBV11-2,NA,TRBJ1-1,many,CASSLSELAEAFF,TGTGCCAGCAGCTTGTCTGAATTGGCTGAAGCTTTCTTT
TRBV11-3,NA,TRBJ2-1,many,CASSLSHGNSYNEQFF,TGTGCCAGCAGCTTATCGCACGGTAACTCCTACAATGAGCAGTTCTTC
TRBV6-2/TRBV6-3,NA,TRBJ1-1,many,CASSPSGPWMDTEAFF,TGTGCCAGCAGTCCTTCGGGACCATGGATGGACACTGAAGCTTTCTTT
TRBV19,NA,TRBJ1-2,many,CASSAPRTNRKTYGYTF,TGTGCCAGTAGTGCACCACGGACAAATCGAAAGACCTATGGCTACACCTTC
TRBV20-1,NA,TRBJ2-1,many,CSARPRRSSYNEQFF,TGCAGTGCTAGGCCTCGGCGGAGCTCCTACAATGAGCAGTTCTTC
TRBV7-8,NA,TRBJ1-2,NA,CASSYNEFTRKTYGYTF,TGTGCCAGCAGCTACAATGAGTTTACCCGAAAGACCTATGGCTACACCTTC
TRBV7-9,NA,TRBJ1-1,many,CASSLGGSANTEAFF,TGTGCCAGCAGCCTAGGGGGGTCTGCGAACACTGAAGCTTTCTTT
TRBV20-1,TRBD2,TRBJ2-4,NA,CSARDRRREDKNIQYF,TGCAGTGCTAGAGATCGAAGGCGGGAGGACAAAAACATTCAGTACTTC
TRBV29-1,TRBD2,TRBJ2-2,many,CSVEPREGLVGELFF,TGCAGCGTTGAACCCCGGGAGGGCCTCGTCGGGGAGCTGTTTTTT
TRBV6-8,NA,TRBJ1-2,many,CASSDRSRSRKTYGYTF,TGTGCCAGCAGTGATCGCTCACGCTCTAGAAAGACCTATGGCTACACCTTC
TRBV12-2,NA,TRBJ1-2,many,CASRQLQTPRKTYGYTF,TGTGCAAGTCGCCAGCTGCAGACTCCACGAAAGACCTATGGCTACACCTTC
TRBV29-1,TRBD1,TRBJ1-1,many,CSSSRGRDTEAFF,TGCAGCTCTTCCAGGGGGCGAGACACTGAAGCTTTCTTT
TRBV16,NA,TRBJ1-2,many,CASSKIWVVRKTYGYTF,TGTGCCAGCAGCAAGATATGGGTCGTTAGAAAGACCTATGGCTACACCTTC
TRBV6-5,NA,TRBJ2-6,many,CASSVPGANVLTF,TGTGCCAGCAGTGTTCCTGGGGCCAACGTCCTGACTTTC
TRBV9,NA,TRBJ1-2,many,CASTRVNNGYTF,TGTGCCAGCACCAGGGTCAATAATGGCTACACCTTC
TRBV7-9,TRBD2,TRBJ2-7,many,CASSRGDGKTYEQYF,TGTGCCAGCAGCCGGGGGGACGGAAAGACCTACGAGCAGTACTTC
TRBV5-1,NA,TRBJ1-2,many,CASSPGDGYTF,TGCGCCAGCAGCCCTGGGGATGGCTACACCTTC
TRBV20-1,NA,TRBJ1-5,many,CSAGPIDPGANQPQHF,TGCAGTGCTGGACCGATAGATCCAGGGGCAAATCAGCCCCAGCATTTT
TRBV25-1,NA,TRBJ1-2,many,CASSSMIELGKTYGYTF,TGTGCCAGCAGTAGTATGATAGAACTGGGAAAGACCTATGGCTACACCTTC
TRBV7-2,NA,TRBJ1-1,few,CASTFWENTEAFF,TGTGCCAGCACCTTCTGGGAGAACACTGAAGCTTTCTTT
TRBV7-8,NA,TRBJ2-2,many,CASSLSQGGYTGELFF,TGTGCCAGCAGCTTGTCACAGGGGGGGTACACCGGGGAGCTGTTTTTT
TRBV24-1,NA,TRBJ2-1,few,CATSDSNSYNEQFF,TGTGCCACCAGTGATTCGAATTCCTACAATGAGCAGTTCTTC
TRBV25-1,TRBD2,TRBJ2-1,many,CASSPGTSGNEQFF,TGTGCCAGCAGTCCCGGGACTAGCGGAAATGAGCAGTTCTTC
TRBV2,NA,TRBJ2-7,many,CASSVARDYEQYF,TGTGCCAGCAGTGTGGCCAGGGACTACGAGCAGTACTTC